This T cell receptor (beta chain) was sequenced in a study of blood T cells in healthy people across ages. Next came a second PCR, run for roughly 6 to 11 cycles, which used a sample-barcoded 5' primer along with a J-beta primer mix. One entry per CDR3 protein results from TCRdb running MiXCR on the 5' RACE reads. The data contain approximately 800,000 distinct CDR3 sequences, roughly 50% of them singletons. This TCR was recovered from a man older than 75 in good health. The material sequenced was blood.

The CDR3 region is CASSSTDRGDHRYAYF. The CDR3 nucleotides read TGTGCCAGCAGTTCCACGGACAGGGGGGACCACAGATACGCGTATTTT. The chain uses TRBV6-5 and TRBJ2-3; 10 bases are shared with TRBD1. This CDR3 is built from 16 residues. The germline V gene has CDR1 MNHEY and CDR2 SVGAGI. The V and J ends lost 4 bases and 14 bases, in that order; junction bases with no gene match: 18.